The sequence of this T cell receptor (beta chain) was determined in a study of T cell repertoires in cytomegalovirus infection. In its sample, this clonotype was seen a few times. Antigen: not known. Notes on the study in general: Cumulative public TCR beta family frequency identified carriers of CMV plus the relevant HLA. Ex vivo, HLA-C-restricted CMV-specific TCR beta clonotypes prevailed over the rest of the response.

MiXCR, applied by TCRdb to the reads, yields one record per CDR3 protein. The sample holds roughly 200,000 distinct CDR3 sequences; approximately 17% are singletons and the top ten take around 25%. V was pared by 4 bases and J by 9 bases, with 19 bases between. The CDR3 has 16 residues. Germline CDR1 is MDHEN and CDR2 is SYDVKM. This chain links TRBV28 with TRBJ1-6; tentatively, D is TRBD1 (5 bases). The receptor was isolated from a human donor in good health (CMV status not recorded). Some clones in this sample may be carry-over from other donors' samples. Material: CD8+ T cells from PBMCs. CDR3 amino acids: CASSSGHGGRFSPLHF. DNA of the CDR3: TGTGCCAGCAGTTCTGGTCACGGGGGGAGATTTTCACCCCTCCACTTT.